The clone carrying this T cell receptor (beta chain) was observed a few times. This sample was taken from a study of T cells in Graves' hyperthyroidism and ophthalmopathy. From germline, CDR1 is MNHNS and CDR2 SASEGT. Trimming stripped 4 bases from V and 8 bases from J, with 21 bases between. This CDR3 spans 16 amino acids. Graves' hyperthyroidism qualified as stable when ophthalmopathy did not progress within 18 months. Exclusions: uncontrolled infection, other autoimmune disease, pregnancy, lactation. Amplification of TCR beta CDR3 regions used RNA as the template. During a first-round RT-PCR of the TCR CDR3, the HTBI primer set was used. One entry per CDR3 protein, called by TCRdb with MiXCR from the multiplex PCR reads. Of roughly 420,000 distinct CDR3 sequences in the sample, about a sixth were seen once.

The chain links TRBV6-1 to TRBJ2-4; no definite D call. The source material was blood. This TCR was sampled from a woman aged 18-29 years with Graves' hyperthyroidism. CDR3 in DNA: TGTGCCAGCAGTGTACAAGTGTTCGACCTCGGAGACATTCAGTACTTC. It yields the protein CASSVQVFDLGDIQYF.